This is a list of T cell receptor beta chains from one sample in a study of cytomegalovirus exposure and HLA in healthy donors. Some clones are missing from TCRdb's copy, which holds only in-frame ones; the method was immunoSEQ multiplex PCR. The sample lists 140,000 to 150,000 clones, around 79% occurring once. The specimen was PBMCs. The origin of the receptors is a male donor in good health and CMV-seronegative. Both conserved end residues are part of each CDR3. D genes are given only for firm matches. Some rows mark clone size as missing; the rest say once, few, many or name a class of expanded clone.

CDR3 protein: CASSLEGGPYEQYF
CDR3 DNA: TGTGCCAGCAGCTTGGAAGGGGGTCCCTACGAGCAGTACTTC
clone size: NA
D gene: NA
J gene: TRBJ2-7
V gene: TRBV7-6

CDR3 protein: CAISGTRVHEQFF
CDR3 DNA: TGTGCCATCAGTGGCACCAGGGTCCATGAGCAGTTCTTC
clone size: NA
D gene: NA
J gene: TRBJ2-1
V gene: TRBV10-3

CDR3 protein: CASSLGGGLAEQFF
CDR3 DNA: TGTGCCAGCAGCTTAGGGGGGGGGCTGGCGGAGCAGTTCTTC
clone size: NA
D gene: NA
J gene: TRBJ2-1
V gene: TRBV7-2

CDR3 protein: CASSSQTGPNEKLFF
CDR3 DNA: TGTGCCAGCAGCTCCCAGACAGGCCCTAATGAAAAACTGTTTTTT
clone size: NA
D gene: NA
J gene: TRBJ1-4
V gene: TRBV9

CDR3 protein: CASSHPTSGTSYEQYF
CDR3 DNA: TGTGCCAGCAGCCACCCGACTAGCGGGACATCCTACGAGCAGTACTTC
clone size: NA
D gene: TRBD2
J gene: TRBJ2-7
V gene: TRBV14

CDR3 protein: CASSQVQGTIYF
CDR3 DNA: TGCGCCAGCAGCCAAGTACAGGGCACCATATATTTT
clone size: NA
D gene: NA
J gene: TRBJ1-3
V gene: TRBV4-1

CDR3 protein: CASSFSLAAPNEQYF
CDR3 DNA: TGTGCCAGCAGCTTCTCTCTGGCGGCTCCGAACGAGCAGTACTTC
clone size: NA
D gene: NA
J gene: TRBJ2-7
V gene: TRBV11-3

CDR3 protein: CASSTGTSGNTIYF
CDR3 DNA: TGTGCCAGCAGTACCGGGACATCTGGAAACACCATATATTTT
clone size: few
D gene: NA
J gene: TRBJ1-3
V gene: TRBV2

CDR3 protein: CASSLGDRGRGPSTDTQYF
CDR3 DNA: TGTGCCAGCAGCTTAGGGGATCGAGGCAGGGGGCCCTCCACAGATACGCAGTATTTT
clone size: few
D gene: TRBD1
J gene: TRBJ2-3
V gene: TRBV7-6

CDR3 protein: CASSPGQGGNTEAFF
CDR3 DNA: TGTGCCAGTAGTCCCGGACAAGGGGGGAACACTGAAGCTTTCTTT
clone size: few
D gene: NA
J gene: TRBJ1-1
V gene: TRBV19

CDR3 protein: CASRRQGATNEKLFF
CDR3 DNA: TGTGCCAGCAGGCGGCAGGGGGCAACTAATGAAAAACTGTTTTTT
clone size: NA
D gene: TRBD1
J gene: TRBJ1-4
V gene: TRBV27

CDR3 protein: CASTRSGSGANGLTF
CDR3 DNA: TGTGCCAGCACGCGGTCAGGGTCTGGGGCCAACGGCCTGACTTTC
clone size: NA
D gene: NA
J gene: TRBJ2-6
V gene: TRBV25-1

CDR3 protein: CATSTTIQETQYF
CDR3 DNA: TGTGCCACAAGTACGACTATTCAAGAGACCCAGTACTTC
clone size: few
D gene: NA
J gene: TRBJ2-5
V gene: TRBV10-3

CDR3 protein: CSVDPWGQGLETEAFF
CDR3 DNA: TGCAGCGTTGATCCTTGGGGACAGGGACTAGAGACTGAAGCTTTCTTT
clone size: NA
D gene: TRBD1
J gene: TRBJ1-1
V gene: TRBV29-1

CDR3 protein: CASSAGLSTDTQYF
CDR3 DNA: TGTGCCAGCAGTGCGGGACTCAGCACAGATACGCAGTATTTT
clone size: NA
D gene: NA
J gene: TRBJ2-3
V gene: TRBV2

CDR3 protein: CASSMAERSYEQYF
CDR3 DNA: TGTGCCAGTAGTATGGCGGAACGCTCCTACGAGCAGTACTTC
clone size: few
D gene: NA
J gene: TRBJ2-7
V gene: TRBV19

CDR3 protein: CASSLTGSSGNEQFF
CDR3 DNA: TGTGCCAGCAGCTTAACTGGGTCGTCGGGCAATGAGCAGTTCTTC
clone size: NA
D gene: NA
J gene: TRBJ2-1
V gene: TRBV7-3

CDR3 protein: CASSQEGNFIPGTQYF
CDR3 DNA: TGTGCCAGCTCACAGGAGGGGAATTTCATACCAGGGACCCAGTACTTC
clone size: once
D gene: NA
J gene: TRBJ2-5
V gene: TRBV18

CDR3 protein: CSSSLNSYEQYF
CDR3 DNA: TGTTCCAGCAGCCTAAACTCCTACGAGCAGTACTTC
clone size: NA
D gene: NA
J gene: TRBJ2-7
V gene: TRBV7-9

CDR3 protein: CASRLTGFLNEKLFF
CDR3 DNA: TGTGCCAGCAGACTAACGGGATTTCTTAATGAAAAACTGTTTTTT
clone size: once
D gene: NA
J gene: TRBJ1-4
V gene: TRBV6-1

CDR3 protein: CASGRSNGDEQYF
CDR3 DNA: TGTGCCAGCGGGAGGAGCAACGGCGACGAGCAGTACTTC
clone size: NA
D gene: TRBD2
J gene: TRBJ2-7
V gene: TRBV19

CDR3 protein: CASSLAPRENTEAFF
CDR3 DNA: TGTGCCAGCAGCTTGGCCCCGCGGGAGAACACTGAAGCTTTCTTT
clone size: NA
D gene: NA
J gene: TRBJ1-1
V gene: TRBV5-4

CDR3 protein: CASSFRDRPRGGYTF
CDR3 DNA: TGTGCCAGCAGCTTTCGTGACAGGCCACGAGGTGGCTACACCTTC
clone size: few
D gene: NA
J gene: TRBJ1-2
V gene: TRBV27

CDR3 protein: CASSLPGTGLSEQYF
CDR3 DNA: TGTGCCAGCAGCTTACCCGGGACAGGGTTGTCCGAGCAGTACTTC
clone size: NA
D gene: TRBD1
J gene: TRBJ2-7
V gene: TRBV5-4

CDR3 protein: CASSSIAGGVYEQYF
CDR3 DNA: TGTGCCAGTAGTTCTATAGCGGGGGGTGTCTACGAGCAGTACTTC
clone size: NA
D gene: TRBD2
J gene: TRBJ2-7
V gene: TRBV19

CDR3 protein: CASSQWTHMNTEAFF
CDR3 DNA: TGTGCCAGTAGTCAGTGGACACACATGAACACTGAAGCTTTCTTT
clone size: NA
D gene: NA
J gene: TRBJ1-1
V gene: TRBV19

CDR3 protein: CASRDRARASTDTQYF
CDR3 DNA: TGTGCCAGCAGGGACAGGGCCAGAGCTAGCACAGATACGCAGTATTTT
clone size: NA
D gene: TRBD1
J gene: TRBJ2-3
V gene: TRBV2

CDR3 protein: CASSLGLAGYEQYF
CDR3 DNA: TGTGCCAGCAGCCTCGGACTAGCCGGCTACGAGCAGTACTTC
clone size: NA
D gene: TRBD2
J gene: TRBJ2-7
V gene: TRBV7-2

CDR3 protein: CASQTGGHGYTF
CDR3 DNA: TGCGCCAGCCAAACGGGGGGTCATGGCTACACCTTC
clone size: few
D gene: NA
J gene: TRBJ1-2
V gene: TRBV10-2

CDR3 protein: CASSHRDRQETQYF
CDR3 DNA: TGTGCCAGCAGCCACCGGGACAGACAAGAGACCCAGTACTTC
clone size: NA
D gene: TRBD1
J gene: TRBJ2-5
V gene: TRBV27

CDR3 protein: CASSFQAGVTDTQYF
CDR3 DNA: TGCGCCAGCAGCTTTCAGGCGGGAGTGACAGATACGCAGTATTTT
clone size: NA
D gene: TRBD2
J gene: TRBJ2-3
V gene: TRBV5-1

CDR3 protein: CASSFSSPILAGDEQFF
CDR3 DNA: TGTGCCAGCAGCTTCTCATCCCCAATACTAGCGGGTGATGAGCAGTTCTTC
clone size: NA
D gene: TRBD2
J gene: TRBJ2-1
V gene: TRBV7-9

CDR3 protein: CASSVYSGLLYEQYF
CDR3 DNA: TGCGCCAGCAGCGTATATAGCGGGTTACTCTACGAGCAGTACTTC
clone size: NA
D gene: TRBD2
J gene: TRBJ2-7
V gene: TRBV5-1

CDR3 protein: CAWSSSGLGQPQHF
CDR3 DNA: TGTGCCTGGAGCTCATCAGGGCTAGGGCAGCCCCAGCATTTT
clone size: few
D gene: NA
J gene: TRBJ1-5
V gene: TRBV30

CDR3 protein: CASSHGHSSYEQYF
CDR3 DNA: TGTGCCAGCAGTCACGGACATTCGTCCTACGAGCAGTACTTC
clone size: NA
D gene: NA
J gene: TRBJ2-7
V gene: TRBV6-5

CDR3 protein: CASTQGFGMNTEAFF
CDR3 DNA: TGTGCCAGCACCCAGGGGTTCGGTATGAACACTGAAGCTTTCTTT
clone size: NA
D gene: NA
J gene: TRBJ1-1
V gene: TRBV5-4

CDR3 protein: CSVKSSNTEAFF
CDR3 DNA: TGCAGCGTAAAGAGTTCGAACACTGAAGCTTTCTTT
clone size: NA
D gene: NA
J gene: TRBJ1-1
V gene: TRBV29-1

CDR3 protein: CASSESTSGPNYEQYF
CDR3 DNA: TGTGCCAGCAGTGAATCTACTAGCGGGCCAAACTACGAGCAGTACTTC
clone size: few
D gene: TRBD2
J gene: TRBJ2-7
V gene: TRBV6-1

CDR3 protein: CASRAGTSGRNEQFF
CDR3 DNA: TGTGCCAGCAGAGCCGGGACTAGCGGGAGAAATGAGCAGTTCTTC
clone size: NA
D gene: TRBD2
J gene: TRBJ2-1
V gene: TRBV6-4

CDR3 protein: CASTFTGDSSPLHF
CDR3 DNA: TGTGCCAGTACCTTCACAGGGGATAGCTCACCCCTCCACTTT
clone size: few
D gene: TRBD1
J gene: TRBJ1-6
V gene: TRBV19

CDR3 protein: CASSLEGQGTDTQYF
CDR3 DNA: TGTGCCAGCAGCTTAGAGGGACAAGGAACAGATACGCAGTATTTT
clone size: NA
D gene: NA
J gene: TRBJ2-3
V gene: TRBV7-2

CDR3 protein: CASSLGTGGSYEQYF
CDR3 DNA: TGTGCCAGCAGCTTGGGTACGGGGGGATCCTACGAGCAGTACTTC
clone size: NA
D gene: TRBD2
J gene: TRBJ2-7
V gene: TRBV5-4

CDR3 protein: CASSQSGISTDTQYF
CDR3 DNA: TGTGCCAGCAGCCAGAGCGGGATCAGCACAGATACGCAGTATTTT
clone size: NA
D gene: TRBD2
J gene: TRBJ2-3
V gene: TRBV5-6

CDR3 protein: CASRRQGNSGANGLTF
CDR3 DNA: TGTGCCAGCAGGCGACAGGGGAACTCTGGGGCCAACGGCCTGACTTTC
clone size: NA
D gene: TRBD1
J gene: TRBJ2-6
V gene: TRBV27

CDR3 protein: CASRNRDILSGANVLTF
CDR3 DNA: TGCGCCAGCAGGAACCGGGACATCTTGTCTGGGGCCAACGTCCTGACTTTC
clone size: NA
D gene: NA
J gene: TRBJ2-6
V gene: TRBV5-1

CDR3 protein: CASSDRARGYEQYF
CDR3 DNA: TGCGCCAGCAGCGACAGGGCGAGGGGATACGAGCAGTACTTC
clone size: NA
D gene: TRBD1
J gene: TRBJ2-7
V gene: TRBV4-1